This TCR beta chain was retrieved from a study of breast tumors, draining lymph nodes, adjacent tissues. Findings and limits, study-wide: Luminal-like breast cancer showed significantly higher tumor–nontumor repertoire similarity than basal-like.

TCRdb reprocessed the multiplex PCR reads via MiXCR and lists one record per CDR3 protein. The sample records around 22,000 distinct CDR3 sequences, about 61% being singletons. This CDR3 comprises 15 residues. V was shortened by 6 bases and J by 0 bases, with 11 bases between the two germline ends. CDR1 is SNHLY, CDR2 FYNNEI, per germline. This clonotype was picked up a small number of times. The antigen is unknown. The sequence was obtained from a female donor with breast cancer. Some clones in this sample may be carry-over from other donors' samples. Material: tumor-adjacent breast tissue. This rearrangement joins TRBV2 to TRBJ2-2, with D possibly TRBD2 on 5 matching bases. CDR3 DNA: TGTGCCAGCAGCGGCGTAGCGCCGAACACCGGGGAGCTGTTTTTT. Protein: CASSGVAPNTGELFF.